The 25 T cell receptor beta chains presented below share a single source sample, sequenced in a study of OX40 agonist ivuxolimab in advanced cancers. Generated by immunoSEQ multiplex PCR, the TCRdb table keeps only in-frame clones and is missing some. The table shows about 86,000 clones, with around 85% occurring only once. This specimen was CD4+ or CD8+ T cells sorted from blood, taken in a trial of the OX40 agonist ivuxolimab. Every receptor here comes from an adult with an advanced solid tumor such as melanoma, head and neck, liver or kidney cancer.

The chain carries TRBV10-3 and TRBJ1-4; D is uncertain. This CDR3 has 13 residues. Trimming shortened V by 3 bases and J by 5 bases, and 7 bases separated the two germline ends. Germline loops: CDR1 ENHRY, CDR2 SYGVKD. The CDR3 coding sequence is TGTGCCATCAGTGACAAACAGAATGAAAAACTGTTTTTT. This codes for CAISDKQNEKLFF.

The V and J genes are TRBV27 and TRBJ1-2, with D unresolved. Germline CDR1 and CDR2: MNHEY and SMNVEV (reference sequence). V shed 1 base and J shed 5 bases, with 14 bases lying between them. The CDR3 is made up of 15 amino acids. CDR3 sequence: CASSLYGVLEYGYTF. CDR3 nucleotide sequence: TGTGCCAGCAGTTTATACGGGGTTTTGGAATATGGCTACACCTTC.

The chain employs TRBV7-2 and TRBJ2-3, with 9 bases matching TRBD2. The germline V gene encodes CDR1 SGHTA and CDR2 FQGNSA. After removal of 2 bases from V and 2 bases from J, the junction contained 5 bases not matched to a gene. The CDR3 loop spans 16 amino acids. The CDR3 DNA reads TGTGCCAGCAGCTTAAGACTAGCGGCTCTCACAGATACGCAGTATTTT. Translation gives CASSLRLAALTDTQYF.

There are a few counts of this clone. V is TRBV4-2 and J is TRBJ2-2, with D perhaps assigned TRBD1 or TRBD2 (6 bases each). The CDR3 has 14 residues. Trimming removed 0 bases from V and 13 bases from J, with 15 bases in between. Germline V lookup: CDR1 LGHNA, CDR2 YNFKEQ. The CDR3 sequence is CASSQDRGGSLLFF. CDR3 DNA sequence: TGTGCCAGCAGCCAAGACAGGGGAGGTTCCTTGCTGTTTTTT.

The V and J genes are TRBV6-1 and TRBJ2-4, with D possibly matching TRBD1 (6 bases). V lost 10 bases to trimming and J lost 1 base, with 17 bases between them. CDR3 size: 15 residues. The V gene's germline CDR1 is MNHNS and CDR2 SASEGT. CDR3 sequence reads: CATSPGVGAKNIQYF. Written as DNA, the CDR3 is TGTGCCACTTCACCAGGGGTCGGCGCCAAAAACATTCAGTACTTC.

With regard to this clone: The junction shows a germline mismatch at one end, possibly a read error. Other DNA sequences from this sample encode an identical CDR3 as well. The chain combines TRBV28 with TRBJ2-7; D assignment may be TRBD1 or TRBD2 (5 bases each). The length of the CDR3 is 15 residues. CDR1 is MDHEN, CDR2 SYDVKM, per germline. CDR3 bases: TGTGCCAGCCACCTCTCTCGGGACGGCACCTACGAACAGTACTTC. It encodes CASHLSRDGTYEQYF.

This clone was recorded once. The V gene is TRBV29-1, the J gene TRBJ2-7; D gene unclear. V lost 3 bases to trimming and J lost 3 bases, with 6 bases between them. This CDR3 is 11 amino acids long. Germline assignment: CDR1 SQVTM and CDR2 ANQGSEA. CDR3 DNA sequence: TGCAGCGTTGATACATTCTACGAGCAGTACTTC. Residues: CSVDTFYEQYF.

Only one count was recorded for this clone. The V gene is TRBV28, the J gene TRBJ1-5, with 9 bases aligning to TRBD1. Germline V gene data show CDR1 as MDHEN and CDR2 as SYDVKM. Trimming removed 2 bases from V and 14 bases from J; junction bases left unmatched: 7. The CDR3 is 13 amino acids. CDR3: CASSLGDRALKHF. The CDR3 bases are TGTGCCAGCAGTTTAGGGGACAGGGCCCTTAAGCATTTT.

The chain uses TRBV25-1 and TRBJ1-3, with 7 nucleotides matching TRBD1. This CDR3 is 14 amino acids long. The germline CDR1 and CDR2 sequences are MGHDK and SYGVNS. Losses at the gene ends were 8 bases for V and 2 bases for J; bases not matched to a gene: 6. CDR3 bases: TGTGCCAGCCGTACCCAGGGGGCTGGAAACACCATATATTTT. Amino acids: CASRTQGAGNTIYF.

The chain links TRBV18 to TRBJ1-1; 8 bases agree with TRBD1. Germline assignment: CDR1 KGHSH and CDR2 LQKENI. There are 14 residues in the CDR3. Trimming removed 5 bases from V and 4 bases from J; junction bases left unmatched: 6. CDR3 region: CASSSQGDGTEAFF. The CDR3 region has the DNA TGTGCCAGCTCATCACAGGGGGATGGCACTGAAGCTTTCTTT.

The rearrangement joins TRBV11-2 to TRBJ2-3, with a possible D match to TRBD1 (5 bases). Germline V lookup: CDR1 SGHAT, CDR2 FQNNGV. V lost 1 base to trimming and J lost 2 bases, with 10 bases between them. CDR3 length equals 15 residues. CDR3: CASSLVGALTDTQYF. The CDR3 DNA reads as TGTGCCAGCAGCTTAGTAGGGGCCCTCACAGATACGCAGTATTTT.

The rearrangement joins TRBV5-1 to TRBJ1-4, with 8 nucleotides matching TRBD1. The CDR3 is made up of 16 amino acids. The germline CDR1 and CDR2 sequences are SGHRS and YFSETQ. Trimming at V came to 3 bases and at J to 5 bases, leaving 9 bases not matched to a gene. DNA of the CDR3: TGCGCCAGCAGCTCAGGGGGCGCGGGTTTAAATGAAAAACTGTTTTTT. It translates to CASSSGGAGLNEKLFF.

This clone was counted a single time. The chain uses TRBV5-1 and TRBJ2-2; a weak D match, TRBD2 (6 bases). V dropped 0 bases and J dropped 4 bases, with 7 bases sitting between them. CDR3 size: 14 residues. Germline loops: CDR1 SGHRS, CDR2 YFSETQ. The CDR3 sequence: CASSLETSTGELFF. CDR3 bases: TGCGCCAGCAGCTTGGAGACTAGCACCGGGGAGCTGTTTTTT. The full variable domain, with the rest looked up from reference TRBV5-1 and TRBJ2-2, is KAGVTQTPRYLIKTRGQQVTLSCSPISGHRSVSWYQQTPGQGLQFLFEYFSETQRNKGNFPGRFSGRQFSNSRSEMNVSTLELGDSALYLCASSLETSTGELFFGEGSRLTVL.

The chain is built from TRBV6-5 and TRBJ1-3, with D unresolved. Looked up from germline, CDR1 is MNHEY and CDR2 is SVGAGI. The CDR3 consists of 14 residues. V was clipped by 8 bases and J by 2 bases, with 13 bases between them. Here the CDR3 DNA reads TGTGCCAGCGGGCGGGCAAACACTGGAAACACCATATATTTT. As protein: CASGRANTGNTIYF.

The chain couples TRBV6-1 to TRBJ2-7; no firm D call. Germline lookup yields CDR1 MNHNS and CDR2 SASEGT. V lost 0 bases to trimming and J lost 7 bases, with 7 bases between them. The CDR3 sequence is 12 residues long. The CDR3 here is CASSEASEEQYF. In nucleotides, the CDR3 is TGTGCCAGCAGTGAAGCGTCCGAAGAGCAGTACTTC.

In this sample, this clone turned up once. The gene calls are TRBV5-1 and TRBJ2-2; D assignment may be TRBD1 or TRBD2 (6 bases each). The germline V gene encodes CDR1 SGHRS and CDR2 YFSETQ. Trimming stripped 4 bases from V and 4 bases from J, with 17 bases between. This CDR3 is 16 amino acids long. Written as DNA, the CDR3 is TGCGCCAGCAGCCCCCTAGGGGGGTCGGTCACCGGGGAGCTGTTTTTT. Amino acid sequence: CASSPLGGSVTGELFF.

This clone was observed once. The rearrangement uses TRBV28 and TRBJ1-4; D call uncertain. The CDR3 extends over 14 amino acids. The V gene's germline CDR1 is MDHEN and CDR2 SYDVKM. The ends were cut back, 4 bases at V and 5 bases at J, with 11 bases in the middle. CDR3 loop: CASSSRGGNEKLFF. The CDR3 coding sequence is TGTGCCAGCAGTTCTCGGGGTGGGAATGAAAAACTGTTTTTT.

The CDR3 DNA reads as TGTGCCAGCAGTCTAGGGGGATATGCAACTAATGAAAAACTGTTTTTT. This encodes CASSLGGYATNEKLFF. The chain links TRBV25-1 to TRBJ1-4; D may be TRBD1 (6 bases). CDR3 length: 16 residues. V shed 5 bases and J shed 0 bases, with 13 bases lying between them. Per the germline V gene, CDR1 is MGHDK and CDR2 is SYGVNS.

This clone was counted a few times. V and J are TRBV7-6 and TRBJ2-7; D not resolved. The CDR3 spans 13 residues. Germline V gives CDR1 SGHVS, CDR2 FNYEAQ. Trimming took 1 base from V and 9 from J, leaving 13 bases between them. CDR3 sequence (DNA): TGTGCCAGCAGCTTAGTATCTCCCGGCGGGCAGTACTTC. Amino acid sequence: CASSLVSPGGQYF.

The chain employs TRBV30 and TRBJ2-3, with D tentatively TRBD2 (7 bases). The V and J ends lost 0 bases and 2 bases respectively, with 9 bases between them. The CDR3 length is 14 residues. Germline lookup yields CDR1 GTSNPN and CDR2 SVGIG (reference sequence). The CDR3 loop is CAWSVGGATDTQYF. The CDR3 DNA sequence: TGTGCCTGGAGTGTAGGGGGGGCCACAGATACGCAGTATTTT.

The rearrangement links TRBV11-2 to TRBJ2-5; the D call may be TRBD1 or TRBD2 (5 bases each). The V and J ends lost 5 bases and 5 bases respectively, with 21 bases between them. CDR3 length: 16 residues. CDR1 is SGHAT, CDR2 FQNNGV, per germline. The CDR3 here is CASSRNGAASRETQYF. The CDR3 nucleotides are TGTGCCAGCAGCCGCAATGGGGCGGCTAGCCGGGAGACCCAGTACTTC.

V and J are TRBV5-4 and TRBJ1-2; D ambiguous. Germline CDR1 is SGHNT and CDR2 is YYREEE (reference sequence). CDR3 length equals 14 residues. V was clipped by 3 bases and J by 4 bases, with 13 bases between them. The CDR3 sequence: CASSSPGPVYGYTF. For the CDR3, the DNA is TGTGCCAGCAGCTCGCCCGGGCCCGTCTATGGCTACACCTTC.

This sequence joins TRBV5-1 and TRBJ1-2; maybe TRBD1 (5 bases). V was pared by 0 bases and J by 3 bases, with 12 bases between. The germline CDR1 and CDR2 sequences are SGHRS and YFSETQ. The CDR3 length is 15 residues. The CDR3 DNA sequence: TGCGCCAGCAGCTTGGGCCAGGGAATTTACTATGGCTACACCTTC. It is translated as CASSLGQGIYYGYTF. The full variable domain, in which reference TRBV5-1 and TRBJ1-2 provide the parts outside the CDR3, is KAGVTQTPRYLIKTRGQQVTLSCSPISGHRSVSWYQQTPGQGLQFLFEYFSETQRNKGNFPGRFSGRQFSNSRSEMNVSTLELGDSALYLCASSLGQGIYYGYTFGSGTRLTVV.

V gene TRBV7-3 combines with J gene TRBJ2-2; D remains unclear. Trimming stripped 1 base from V and 8 bases from J, with 11 bases between. From germline, CDR1 is SGHTA and CDR2 FQGTGA. The CDR3 has 14 residues. CDR3 loop: CASSLILGSGELFF. The CDR3 DNA sequence: TGTGCCAGCAGCTTAATATTGGGGTCGGGGGAGCTGTTTTTT.

V usage is TRBV9 and J usage is TRBJ2-6, with a tentative D call TRBD1 (6 bases). V lost 2 bases and J lost 1, with 16 bases in between. Germline lookup yields CDR1 SGDLS and CDR2 YYNGEE. CDR3 length: 18 residues. CDR3 sequence (DNA): TGTGCCAGCAGCGTCGCCAGGGGTGTTCAATCTGGGGCCAACGTCCTGACTTTC. Translating it yields CASSVARGVQSGANVLTF.